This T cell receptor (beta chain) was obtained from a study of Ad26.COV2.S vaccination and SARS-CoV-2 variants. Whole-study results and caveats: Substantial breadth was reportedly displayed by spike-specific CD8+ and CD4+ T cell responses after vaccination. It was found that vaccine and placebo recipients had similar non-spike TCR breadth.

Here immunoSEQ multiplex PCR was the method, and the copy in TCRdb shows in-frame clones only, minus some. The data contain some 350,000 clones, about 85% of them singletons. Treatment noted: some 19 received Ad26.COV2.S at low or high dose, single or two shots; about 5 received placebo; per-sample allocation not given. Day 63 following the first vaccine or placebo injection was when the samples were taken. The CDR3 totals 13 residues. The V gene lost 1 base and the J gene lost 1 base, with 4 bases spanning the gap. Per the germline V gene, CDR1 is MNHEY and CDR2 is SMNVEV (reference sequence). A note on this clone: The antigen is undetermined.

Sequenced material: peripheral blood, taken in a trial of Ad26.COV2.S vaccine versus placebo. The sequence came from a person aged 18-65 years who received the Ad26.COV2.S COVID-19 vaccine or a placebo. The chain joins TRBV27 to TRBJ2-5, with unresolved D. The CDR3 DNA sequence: TGTGCCAGCAGTTTATTGAGCCAAGAGACCCAGTACTTC. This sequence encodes CASSLLSQETQYF.